The sequence of this T cell receptor (beta chain) was determined in a study of blood T cell repertoires in COVID-19. Study information: Spain, Italy and the United States supplied samples that represented acute and convalescent COVID-19. PBMCs, B-cell-depleted T cells, or T cells were the source of the cDNA or gDNA that made up the material.

Original processing methods: Scientists estimated how many nucleated cells there were by amplifying reference gene primers. Generated by immunoSEQ multiplex PCR, the TCRdb table keeps only in-frame clones and is missing some. V and J calls and clone size are as listed in that table; D and trimming were resolved from the DNA. Of about 200,000 clones listed, about 91% are singletons. This receptor was taken from a man between 18 and 29 years old with active or convalescent COVID-19. Material: peripheral blood.

For the CDR3, the DNA is TGTGCCACCAGTGACCTGACAGGGGAGCCTCGGAATGAGCAGTTCTTC. Encoded protein: CATSDLTGEPRNEQFF. The chain recombines TRBV24-1 with TRBJ2-1, with 8 bases fitting TRBD1. Germline lookup yields CDR1 KGHDR and CDR2 SFDVKD. The CDR3 runs to 16 residues. With 4 bases clipped from V and 7 bases from J, the junction kept 11 bases outside the gene matches.